This TCR beta chain was sequenced for a study of T-cell memory formation after mild COVID-19. TCRdb independently ran MiXCR on the 5' RACE reads; one entry per CDR3 protein. The repertoire holds 300,000 or so distinct CDR3 sequences, with roughly 15% as singletons. This clonotype came up a few times. The sequencing sample was made of PBMCs or a T cell subset sorted from them (not recorded which). This TCR was sampled from a man younger than 35 who had mild COVID-19 (a few samples of this study predate the infection). Cell type and time point are not known.

DNA for the CDR3: TGTGCCAGCAGAAACAGACTAGGACAGGGCAGAGAGACCCAGTACTTC. Its protein is CASRNRLGQGRETQYF. The rearrangement links TRBV7-9 to TRBJ2-5; 8 nucleotides match TRBD1. Germline CDR1 SEHNR, CDR2 FQNEAQ (reference sequence). V lost 6 bases to trimming and J lost 4 bases; unmatched junction nucleotides: 13. The CDR3 is 16 amino acids.